The entry below gives a single TCR beta chain sequence along with its context. The antigen is undetermined. TCRdb's table, derived via immunoSEQ multiplex PCR, lists solely in-frame clones and lacks some. The top ten clones hold roughly an eighth of a sample with tens of thousands of clones, about four fifths of them seen once. This entry belongs to a study of cytomegalovirus exposure and HLA in healthy donors. General observations from the study: Both high specificity and high sensitivity reportedly marked the classifier's diagnosis of cytomegalovirus status.

The CDR3 covers 14 residues. Trimming removed 0 bases at V and 4 bases at J, with 9 bases between. Germline values: CDR1 SGHRS, CDR2 YFSETQ. The V gene is TRBV5-1, the J gene TRBJ2-3; a possible D gene is TRBD1 (6 bases). This clonotype originated in a woman in her late teens or twenties in good health and CMV-seropositive. Sequencing was carried out using PBMCs. The CDR3 here is CASSLDRAADTQYF. In DNA, the CDR3 is TGCGCCAGCAGCTTGGACAGGGCCGCAGATACGCAGTATTTT.